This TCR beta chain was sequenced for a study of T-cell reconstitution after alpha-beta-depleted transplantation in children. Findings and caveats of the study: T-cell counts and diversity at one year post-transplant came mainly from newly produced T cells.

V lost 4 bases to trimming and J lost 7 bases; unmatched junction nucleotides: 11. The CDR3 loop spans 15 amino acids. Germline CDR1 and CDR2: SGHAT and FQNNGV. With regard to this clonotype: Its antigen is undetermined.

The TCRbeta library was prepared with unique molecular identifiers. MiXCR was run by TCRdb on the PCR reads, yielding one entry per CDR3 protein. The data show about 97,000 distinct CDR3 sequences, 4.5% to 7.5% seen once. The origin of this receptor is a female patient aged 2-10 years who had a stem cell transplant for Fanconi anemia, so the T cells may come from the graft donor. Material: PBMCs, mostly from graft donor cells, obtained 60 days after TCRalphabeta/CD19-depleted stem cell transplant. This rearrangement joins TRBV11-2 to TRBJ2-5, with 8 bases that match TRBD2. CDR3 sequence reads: CASSSPGLGPGTQYF. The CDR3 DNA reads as TGTGCCAGCAGCTCGCCGGGACTAGGTCCCGGGACCCAGTACTTC.